The 17 T cell receptor beta chains below come from one sample, sequenced in a study of Ad26.COV2.S vaccination and SARS-CoV-2 variants. The treatment was: some 19 received Ad26.COV2.S at low or high dose, single or two shots; about 5 received placebo; per-sample allocation not given. Specimen acquisition occurred on day 63 following the initial vaccine or placebo injection. Generated by immunoSEQ multiplex PCR, the TCRdb table keeps only in-frame clones and is missing some. The table shows a few hundred thousand clones, with roughly 90% occurring only once. Source: peripheral blood, taken in a trial of Ad26.COV2.S vaccine versus placebo. These receptors originate from a person aged 18-60 years who received the Ad26.COV2.S COVID-19 vaccine or a placebo.

This sequence joins TRBV6-2 or TRBV6-3 and TRBJ1-5; D remains unclear. Trimming removed 5 bases from V and 4 bases from J, with 9 bases in between. CDR3 length equals 13 residues. CDR1 and CDR2 (germline): MNHEY, SVGEGT. CDR3 DNA sequence: TGTGCCAGCAGTCGGGATCTTAATCAGCCCCAGCATTTT. This sequence encodes CASSRDLNQPQHF.

The gene calls are TRBV6-1 and TRBJ2-5; 10 positions match TRBD2. Germline CDR1 reads MNHNS; CDR2 reads SASEGT. This CDR3 region has 18 residues. The V gene end was trimmed by 1 base and the J gene end by 2 bases; junction bases not matched to a gene: 10. DNA of the CDR3: TGTGCCAGCAGTGAAGTGGCAGCCGGGACTAGCGTTCAAGAGACCCAGTACTTC. Its translation: CASSEVAAGTSVQETQYF.

V gene TRBV4-1 combines with J gene TRBJ2-3, with TRBD2 as a possible D gene (6 bases). The V end lost 4 bases, the J end lost 7 bases, and 9 bases lay between the germline ends. Germline V lookup: CDR1 MGHRA, CDR2 YSYEKL. This CDR3 region has 12 residues. The CDR3 region has the DNA TGCGCCAGCAGCCCCGGAGGGAATACGCAGTATTTT. It encodes CASSPGGNTQYF.

The rearrangement links TRBV30 to TRBJ2-5; D is possibly TRBD2 (6 bases). The CDR3 runs 13 residues. Germline CDR1 and CDR2: GTSNPN and SVGIG (reference sequence). V was trimmed by 1 base and J by 5 bases, leaving 11 bases between them. The CDR3: CAWSGGVVETQYF. The CDR3 region has the DNA TGTGCCTGGAGTGGCGGGGTGGTCGAGACCCAGTACTTC.

This clone was counted a few times. The chain is built from TRBV4-1 and TRBJ1-2, with D uncertain. V lost 1 base and J 2 bases, leaving 17 bases between the germline ends. This CDR3 region has 17 residues. Germline V gene data show CDR1 as MGHRA and CDR2 as YSYEKL. In DNA, the CDR3 is TGCGCCAGCAGCCAAGTGTACAGTGGTAACCAAAACTATGGCTACACCTTC. It encodes CASSQVYSGNQNYGYTF.

The chain combines TRBV27 with TRBJ2-4, with D possibly TRBD2 on 6 matching bases. Deletions cut 5 bases from V and 0 bases from J, with 23 bases between. The CDR3 spans 19 residues. The V gene's germline CDR1 is MNHEY and CDR2 SMNVEV (reference sequence). DNA for the CDR3: TGTGCCAGCAGTCTTACCCCAAGAGGGACTGAGATAGCCAAAAACATTCAGTACTTC. This encodes CASSLTPRGTEIAKNIQYF.

The V and J genes are TRBV6-5 and TRBJ2-7; D is uncertain. The CDR3 totals 15 residues. Germline CDR1 is MNHEY and CDR2 is SVGAGI. Trimming pared 3 bases from V and 1 base from J, leaving 13 bases between. The CDR3 here is CASSYRPTPSYEQYF. For the CDR3, the DNA is TGTGCCAGCAGTTATCGACCGACACCTTCCTACGAGCAGTACTTC.

The rearrangement joins TRBV7-6 to TRBJ1-3, with TRBD1 identical over 7 bases. The CDR3 covers 16 residues. V shed 5 bases and J 0 bases; nucleotides not matched to a gene: 7. Looked up from germline, CDR1 is SGHVS and CDR2 is FNYEAQ. The CDR3: CASSPLGGLSGNTIYF. The CDR3 region has the DNA TGTGCCAGCAGCCCGTTAGGGGGCCTCTCTGGAAACACCATATATTTT.

This chain connects TRBV5-1 to TRBJ2-3; D uncertain. V shed 1 base and J shed 3 bases, with 9 bases lying between them. Germline assignment: CDR1 SGHRS and CDR2 YFSETQ. The CDR3 runs 14 residues. Here the CDR3 reads CASSLRPLTDTQYF. In DNA form, the CDR3 reads TGCGCCAGCAGCTTGAGGCCTCTTACAGATACGCAGTATTTT.

This chain connects TRBV7-2 to TRBJ2-3, with TRBD2 matching over 10 bases. Trimming cost V 3 bases and J 2 bases; bases outside gene matches: 8. CDR3 size: 17 residues. The germline CDR1 and CDR2 sequences are SGHTA and FQGNSA. CDR3 loop: CASSLDWTSGYTDTQYF. CDR3 coding DNA: TGTGCCAGCAGCTTGGATTGGACTAGCGGATACACAGATACGCAGTATTTT.

The chain links TRBV18 to TRBJ1-1, with TRBD1 matching 9 bases. CDR1 KGHSH and CDR2 LQKENI come from the germline V gene. The CDR3 totals 15 residues. V lost 2 bases to trimming and J lost 4 bases; unmatched junction nucleotides: 5. The CDR3, as DNA: TGTGCCAGCTCACCAAACAGGGGGCCGGGCACTGAAGCTTTCTTT. It specifies CASSPNRGPGTEAFF.

V is TRBV7-9 and J is TRBJ2-1; 10 bases match TRBD2. The CDR3 runs 15 residues. Per germline, CDR1 SEHNR and CDR2 FQNEAQ (reference sequence). Trimming took 1 base from V and 8 from J; bases not matched to a gene: 5. CDR3 residues: CASSLVAGGLDEQFF. Here the CDR3 DNA reads TGTGCCAGCAGCTTAGTAGCGGGGGGTCTTGATGAGCAGTTCTTC.

This sequence joins TRBV19 and TRBJ2-5, with 13 bases fitting TRBD2. V gave up 5 bases and J gave up 2 bases; unmatched junction bases: 5. Germline values: CDR1 LNHDA, CDR2 SQIVND (reference sequence). This CDR3 contains 16 residues. As DNA, the CDR3 is TGTGCCAGTAGTGTTGGACTAGCGGGGGTACAAGAGACCCAGTACTTC. This codes for CASSVGLAGVQETQYF. The whole variable domain, filled in from reference TRBV19 and TRBJ2-5, reads DGGITQSPKYLFRKEGQNVTLSCEQNLNHDAMYWYRQDPGQGLRLIYYSQIVNDFQKGDIAEGYSVSREKKESFPLTVTSAQKNPTAFYLCASSVGLAGVQETQYFGPGTRLLVL.

This chain uses TRBV9 with TRBJ1-3; D gene uncertain. Germline V lookup: CDR1 SGDLS, CDR2 YYNGEE. V shed 4 bases and J shed 0 bases, with 11 bases lying between them. The CDR3 sequence is 15 residues long. The CDR3, as DNA: TGTGCCAGCAGCTTAGACGGGAACTCTGGAAACACCATATATTTT. Its protein product is CASSLDGNSGNTIYF. Using reference TRBV9 and TRBJ1-3 for the parts outside the CDR3, the full variable domain is DSGVTQTPKHLITATGQRVTLRCSPRSGDLSVYWYQQSLDQGLQFLIQYYNGEERAKGNILERFSAQQFPDLHSELNLSSLELGDSALYFCASSLDGNSGNTIYFGEGSWLTVV.

V is TRBV30 and J is TRBJ1-1; D is unresolved. Trimming cost V 0 bases and J 10 bases, with 15 bases left between them. The germline CDR1 and CDR2 sequences are GTSNPN and SVGIG (reference sequence). This CDR3 is built from 13 residues. CDR3 coding DNA: TGTGCCTGGAGTGTAAAGGCAACGGCTCTAGCTTTCTTT. Translating gives CAWSVKATALAFF.

This clone was recorded a few times. This chain uses TRBV3-1 (or the pseudogene TRBV3-2) with TRBJ2-7; D is unclear. Trimming removed 0 bases at V and 6 bases at J, with 15 bases between. This CDR3 has 15 residues. Germline-derived CDR1 and CDR2 are LGHDT and YNNKEL (reference sequence). CDR3 sequence: CASSQERRISSEQYF. DNA for the CDR3: TGTGCCAGCAGCCAAGAGCGCAGGATAAGCTCCGAGCAGTACTTC.

This rearrangement joins TRBV7-9 to TRBJ2-3; D ambiguous. Trimming shortened V by 1 base and J by 0 bases, and 11 bases separated the two germline ends. The CDR3 consists of 16 residues. CDR1 and CDR2 from the germline V gene are SEHNR and FQNEAQ (reference sequence). The CDR3 DNA reads as TGTGCCAGCAGCTTAGGGCCCTTTTTGAGCACAGATACGCAGTATTTT. It yields the protein CASSLGPFLSTDTQYF.